The T cell receptor (beta chain) under discussion was sequenced for a study of blood T cells in healthy people across ages. Background on the study: Template switching retrieved approximately one barcoded beta molecule for each two T cells. Whole-study results and caveats: Per million T cells, TCR beta diversity dropped roughly linearly as age increased. Observed TCR beta diversity showed a strong correlation with the percentage of naive T cells as measured by flow cytometry.

Per-sample PBMC isolation yielded at least 6.5 million cells. A sample-barcoded 5' primer and a J-beta primer mix were used in a second PCR of about 7 to 12 cycles. TCRdb reprocessed the 5' RACE reads with MiXCR, giving one entry per CDR3 protein. The data show about 600,000 distinct CDR3 sequences, under 55% seen once. For this clonotype: Its antigen remains unknown. A much larger clone differs by one base, so this may be a read error.

This CDR3 contains 14 residues. Germline CDR1 is SGHRS and CDR2 is YFSETQ. Deletions cut 3 bases from V and 0 bases from J, with 8 bases between. This chain joins TRBV5-1 and TRBJ2-3; D is unclear. The specimen was blood. The clonotype comes from a man aged 80 or over in good health. The CDR3 coding sequence is TGCGCCAGCAGCTCGTTCAGAAGCACAGATACGCAGTATTTT. Its protein is CASSSFRSTDTQYF.